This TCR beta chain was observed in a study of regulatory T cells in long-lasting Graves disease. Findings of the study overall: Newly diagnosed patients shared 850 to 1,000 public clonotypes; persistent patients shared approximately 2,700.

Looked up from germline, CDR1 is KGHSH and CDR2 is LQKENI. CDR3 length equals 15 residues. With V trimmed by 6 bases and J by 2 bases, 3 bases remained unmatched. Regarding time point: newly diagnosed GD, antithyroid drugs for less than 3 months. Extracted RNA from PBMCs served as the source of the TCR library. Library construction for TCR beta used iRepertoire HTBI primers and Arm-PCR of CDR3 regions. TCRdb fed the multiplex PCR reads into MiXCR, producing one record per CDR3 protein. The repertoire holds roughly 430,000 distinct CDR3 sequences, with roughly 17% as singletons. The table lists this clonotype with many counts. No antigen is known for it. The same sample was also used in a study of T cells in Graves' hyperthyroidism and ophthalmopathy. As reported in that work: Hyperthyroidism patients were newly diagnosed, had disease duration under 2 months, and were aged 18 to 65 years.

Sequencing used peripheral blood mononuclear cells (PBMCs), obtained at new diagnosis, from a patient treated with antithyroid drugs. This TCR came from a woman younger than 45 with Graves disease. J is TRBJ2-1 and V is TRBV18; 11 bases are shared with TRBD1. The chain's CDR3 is CASSGGQGAYNEQFF. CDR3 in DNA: TGTGCCAGCTCGGGGGGACAGGGGGCCTACAATGAGCAGTTCTTC. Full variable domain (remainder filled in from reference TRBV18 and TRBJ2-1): NAGVMQNPRHLVRRRGQEARLRCSPMKGHSHVYWYRQLPEEGLKFMVYLQKENIIDESGMPKERFSAEFPKEGPSILRIQQVVRGDSAAYFCASSGGQGAYNEQFFGPGTRLTVL.